The 8 T cell receptor beta chains below all came from one sample that was sequenced in a study of control samples from healthy donors and cancer patients. The table came from immunoSEQ multiplex PCR; TCRdb's copy has only in-frame clones and leaves some out. The table has about 410,000 clones, approximately 92% seen once. Specimen: PBMCs. The receptors here all came from a man aged 35 to 55 with head and neck cancer.

J is TRBJ1-2 and V is TRBV19; tentatively, D is TRBD1 (6 bases). Germline values: CDR1 LNHDA, CDR2 SQIVND (reference sequence). V gave up 7 bases and J gave up 0 bases, with 30 bases separating them. CDR3 size: 20 residues. The CDR3 coding sequence is TGTGCCAGTACTAAAACAGGGTTTGGCGGACCCCGGTTATCTAACTATGGCTACACCTTC. This gives the protein CASTKTGFGGPRLSNYGYTF.

The gene calls are TRBV7-2 and TRBJ1-3; D is possibly TRBD1 (5 bases). V gave up 1 base and J gave up 3 bases, with 10 bases separating them. The CDR3 consists of 15 residues. The germline CDR1 and CDR2 sequences are SGHTA and FQGNSA. DNA of the CDR3: TGTGCCAGCAGCTTAGGTGCGGGGGATGGAAACACCATATATTTT. Translating gives CASSLGAGDGNTIYF.

The gene calls are TRBV9 and TRBJ1-1, with 9 bases aligning to TRBD1. The CDR3 is 15 residues long. The V and J ends lost 4 bases and 1 base, in that order; junction bases with no gene match: 5. The germline gives CDR1 SGDLS, CDR2 YYNGEE. Written as DNA, the CDR3 is TGTGCCAGCAGCACTCGGGACAGGGCGAACACTGAAGCTTTCTTT. Its protein product is CASSTRDRANTEAFF.

The chain has TRBV5-1 and TRBJ2-1; D ambiguous. The CDR3 spans 16 residues. Germline CDR1 SGHRS, CDR2 YFSETQ. Trimming cost V 0 bases and J 10 bases, with 20 bases left between them. The CDR3 loop reads CASSLVTQSRKMEQFF. CDR3 coding DNA: TGCGCCAGCAGCTTGGTCACCCAGTCGCGAAAGATGGAGCAGTTCTTC.

This chain joins TRBV19 and TRBJ2-2; the match to TRBD2 covers 15 bases. The CDR3 extends over 19 amino acids. CDR1 and CDR2 (germline): LNHDA, SQIVND (reference sequence). V gave up 3 bases and J gave up 4 bases; unmatched junction bases: 9. CDR3 nucleotides: TGTGCCAGTAGTATCTGGACTAGCGGGGGGGCCAGGGGCACCGGGGAGCTGTTTTTT. Translation: CASSIWTSGGARGTGELFF.

The rearrangement links TRBV30 to TRBJ1-1; 10 bases align to TRBD1. J gave up 4 bases and V 6 bases, and 8 bases lay outside the gene matches. The CDR3 contains 14 residues. The germline V gene encodes CDR1 GTSNPN and CDR2 SVGIG (reference sequence). The CDR3 DNA reads TGTGCCTGCGCCCGAGGACAGGGGGTCACTGAAGCTTTCTTT. The encoded protein is CACARGQGVTEAFF.

The rearrangement joins TRBV12-3 or TRBV12-4 to TRBJ1-6; D remains ambiguous. Trimming stripped 6 bases from V and 12 bases from J, with 9 bases between. The length of the CDR3 is 11 residues. The CDR3 DNA is TGTGCCAGCAGGAAGGGCGTACCCCTCCACTTT. It yields the protein CASRKGVPLHF.

The V and J genes are TRBV19 and TRBJ2-3; D is unresolved. Germline V gene data show CDR1 as LNHDA and CDR2 as SQIVND (reference sequence). V was pared by 4 bases and J by 0 bases, with 8 bases between. CDR3 length: 14 amino acids. Here the CDR3 reads CASSRDSSTDTQYF. As DNA, the CDR3 is TGTGCCAGTAGTAGGGATTCTAGCACAGATACGCAGTATTTT.